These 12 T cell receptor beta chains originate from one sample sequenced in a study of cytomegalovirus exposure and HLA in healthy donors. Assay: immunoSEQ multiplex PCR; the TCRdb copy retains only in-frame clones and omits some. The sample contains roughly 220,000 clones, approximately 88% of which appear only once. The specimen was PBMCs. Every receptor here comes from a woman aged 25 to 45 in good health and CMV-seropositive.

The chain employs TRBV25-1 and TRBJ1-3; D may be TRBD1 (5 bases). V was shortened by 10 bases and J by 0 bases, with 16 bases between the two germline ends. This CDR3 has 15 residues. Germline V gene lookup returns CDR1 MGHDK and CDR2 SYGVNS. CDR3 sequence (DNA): TGTGCCACAAAGGGAGGGGCTAGCTCTGGAAACACCATATATTTT. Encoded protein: CATKGGASSGNTIYF.

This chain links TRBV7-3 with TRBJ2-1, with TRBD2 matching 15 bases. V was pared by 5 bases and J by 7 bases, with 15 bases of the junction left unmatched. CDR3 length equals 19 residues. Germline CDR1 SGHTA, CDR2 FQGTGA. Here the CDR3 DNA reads TGTGCCAGCAGCGACCAGGGACTAGCGGGGGGACGATATTGGAATGAGCAGTTCTTC. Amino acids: CASSDQGLAGGRYWNEQFF.

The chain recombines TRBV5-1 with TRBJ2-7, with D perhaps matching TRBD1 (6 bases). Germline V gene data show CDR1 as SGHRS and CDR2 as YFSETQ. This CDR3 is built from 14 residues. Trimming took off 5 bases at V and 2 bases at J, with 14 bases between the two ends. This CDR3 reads CASSPGQTTYEQYF. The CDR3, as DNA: TGCGCCAGCAGTCCAGGACAGACAACCTACGAGCAGTACTTC.

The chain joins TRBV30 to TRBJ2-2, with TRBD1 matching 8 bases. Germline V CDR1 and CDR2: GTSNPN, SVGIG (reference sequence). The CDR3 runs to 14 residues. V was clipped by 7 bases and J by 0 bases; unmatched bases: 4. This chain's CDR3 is CASTQGANTGELFF. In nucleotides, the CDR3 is TGTGCCTCGACACAGGGGGCGAACACCGGGGAGCTGTTTTTT.

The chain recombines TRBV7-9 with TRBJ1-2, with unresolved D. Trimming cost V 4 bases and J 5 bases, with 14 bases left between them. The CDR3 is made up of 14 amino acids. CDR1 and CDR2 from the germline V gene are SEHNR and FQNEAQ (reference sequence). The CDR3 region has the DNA TGTGCCAGCAGCTGGACCAAAGATCCATATGGCTACACCTTC. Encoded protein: CASSWTKDPYGYTF.

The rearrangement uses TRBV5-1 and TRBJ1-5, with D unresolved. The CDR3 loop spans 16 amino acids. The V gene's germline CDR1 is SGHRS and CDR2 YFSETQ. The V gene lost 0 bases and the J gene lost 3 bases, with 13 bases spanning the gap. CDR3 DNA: TGCGCCAGCAGCTTGGGGGTGGGAATCGACAATCAGCCCCAGCATTTT. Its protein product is CASSLGVGIDNQPQHF.

DNA of the CDR3: TGTGCCAGCAGTTTAGGCCCGGAGAGACTGGGGTTCTCCTACGAGCAGTACTTC. It encodes CASSLGPERLGFSYEQYF. The chain joins TRBV28 to TRBJ2-7; D gene ambiguous. The V gene lost 2 bases and the J gene lost 0 bases, with 20 bases spanning the gap. The CDR3 has 18 residues. The germline V gene has CDR1 MDHEN and CDR2 SYDVKM. Full variable domain (missing parts from reference TRBV28 and TRBJ2-7): DVKVTQSSRYLVKRTGEKVFLECVQDMDHENMFWYRQDPGLGLRLIYFSYDVKMKEKGDIPEGYSVSREKKERFSLILESASTNQTSMYLCASSLGPERLGFSYEQYFGPGTRLTVT.

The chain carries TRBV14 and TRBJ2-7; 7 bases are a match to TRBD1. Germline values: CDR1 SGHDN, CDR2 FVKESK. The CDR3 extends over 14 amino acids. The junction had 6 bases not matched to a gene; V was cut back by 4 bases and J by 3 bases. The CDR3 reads CASSPRDSHYEQYF. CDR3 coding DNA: TGTGCCAGCAGCCCTCGGGACAGCCACTACGAGCAGTACTTC. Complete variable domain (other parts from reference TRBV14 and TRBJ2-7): EAGVTQFPSHSVIEKGQTVTLRCDPISGHDNLYWYRRVMGKEIKFLLHFVKESKQDESGMPNNRFLAERTGGTYSTLKVQPAELEDSGVYFCASSPRDSHYEQYFGPGTRLTVT.

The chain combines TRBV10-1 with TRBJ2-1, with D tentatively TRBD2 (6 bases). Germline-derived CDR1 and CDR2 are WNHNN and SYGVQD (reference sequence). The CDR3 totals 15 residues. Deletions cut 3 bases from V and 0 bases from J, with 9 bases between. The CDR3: CASSEFGSSYNEQFF. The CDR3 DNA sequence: TGCGCCAGCAGTGAATTCGGGAGCTCCTACAATGAGCAGTTCTTC.

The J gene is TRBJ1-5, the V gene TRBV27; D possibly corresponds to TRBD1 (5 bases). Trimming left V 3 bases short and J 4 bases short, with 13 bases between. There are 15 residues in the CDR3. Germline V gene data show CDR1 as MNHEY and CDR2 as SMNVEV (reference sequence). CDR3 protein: CASSFAPGTNQPQHF. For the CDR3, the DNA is TGTGCCAGCAGTTTTGCGCCAGGGACTAATCAGCCCCAGCATTTT.

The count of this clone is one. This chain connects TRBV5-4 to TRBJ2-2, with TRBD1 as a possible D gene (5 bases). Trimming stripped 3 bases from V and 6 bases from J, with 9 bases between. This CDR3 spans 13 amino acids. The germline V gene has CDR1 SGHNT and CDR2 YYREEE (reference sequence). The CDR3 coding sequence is TGTGCCAGCAGCTCAAGGGGCCCCGGGGAGCTGTTTTTT. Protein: CASSSRGPGELFF.

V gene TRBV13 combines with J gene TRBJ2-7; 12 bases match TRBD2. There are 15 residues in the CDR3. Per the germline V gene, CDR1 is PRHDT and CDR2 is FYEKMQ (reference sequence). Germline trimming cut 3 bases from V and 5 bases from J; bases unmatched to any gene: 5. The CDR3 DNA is TGTGCCAGCAGCTTTCTAGCGGGAGGGATTCACGAGCAGTACTTC. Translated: CASSFLAGGIHEQYF.